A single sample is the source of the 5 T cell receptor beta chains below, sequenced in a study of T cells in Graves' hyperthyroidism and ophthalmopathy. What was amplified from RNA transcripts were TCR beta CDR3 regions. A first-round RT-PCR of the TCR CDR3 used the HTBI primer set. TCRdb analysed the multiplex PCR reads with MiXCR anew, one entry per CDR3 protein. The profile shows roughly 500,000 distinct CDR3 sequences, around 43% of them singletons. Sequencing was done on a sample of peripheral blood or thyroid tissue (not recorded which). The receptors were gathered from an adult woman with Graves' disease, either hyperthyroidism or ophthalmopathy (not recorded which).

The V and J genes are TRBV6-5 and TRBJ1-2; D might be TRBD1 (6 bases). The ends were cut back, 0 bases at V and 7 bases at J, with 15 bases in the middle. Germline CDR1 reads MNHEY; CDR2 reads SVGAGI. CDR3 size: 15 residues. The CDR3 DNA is TGTGCCAGCAGTTACTCTTCCACAGGGCTCGTTGGCTACACCTTC. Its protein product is CASSYSSTGLVGYTF.

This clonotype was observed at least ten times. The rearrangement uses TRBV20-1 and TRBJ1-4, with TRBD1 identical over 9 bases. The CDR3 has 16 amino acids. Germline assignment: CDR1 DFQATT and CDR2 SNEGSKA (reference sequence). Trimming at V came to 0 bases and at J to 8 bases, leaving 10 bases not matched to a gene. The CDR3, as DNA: TGCAGTGCTAGAGATTTTTCCGGGACAGGGACGGAAAAACTGTTTTTT. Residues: CSARDFSGTGTEKLFF.

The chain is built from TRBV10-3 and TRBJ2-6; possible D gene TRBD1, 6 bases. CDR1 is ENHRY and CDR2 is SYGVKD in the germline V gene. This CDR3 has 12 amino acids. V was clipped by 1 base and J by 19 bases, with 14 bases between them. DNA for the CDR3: TGTGCCATCAGTGAGTTGGACAGTGGGTTAACTTTC. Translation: CAISELDSGLTF.

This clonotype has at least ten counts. The CDR3 nucleotides read TGTGCCATCAGACAGGGAGGGGGTGAAAAACTGTTTTTT. Translation: CAIRQGGGEKLFF. The chain recombines TRBV10-3 with TRBJ1-4, with TRBD1 as a possible D gene (6 bases). V was shortened by 6 bases and J by 7 bases, with 12 bases between the two germline ends. The germline gives CDR1 ENHRY, CDR2 SYGVKD. This CDR3 is 13 amino acids long.

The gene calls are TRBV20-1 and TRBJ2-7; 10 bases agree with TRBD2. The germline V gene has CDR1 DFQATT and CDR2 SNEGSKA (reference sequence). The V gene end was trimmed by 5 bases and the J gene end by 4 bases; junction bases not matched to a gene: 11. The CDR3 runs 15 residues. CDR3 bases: TGCAGTGCTCCCGGGGGGGCTAGCGGGAGATACGAGCAGTACTTC. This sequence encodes CSAPGGASGRYEQYF.